The 13 T cell receptor beta chains in this list originate from one sample, sequenced in a study of shared clonotypes between healthy human individuals. Terminally differentiated effector memory CD45RA+ cells were excluded by CCR7 positive selection of CD45RO-negative cells. Libraries were prepared by immunoSEQ multiplex PCR; TCRdb keeps only in-frame clonotypes and omits some of them. The sample includes some 1,900,000 clones, approximately 94% of them seen just once. What was sequenced was naive CD8+ T cells sorted from blood. The receptor set was obtained from a man aged 18 to 30 in good health.

Comment on this clone: The sample has other DNA sequences that encode this CDR3 too. CDR3 sequence reads: CSVEGGANYGYTF. CDR3 coding DNA: TGCAGCGTGGAGGGGGGAGCTAACTATGGCTACACCTTC. This chain connects TRBV29-1 to TRBJ1-2, with TRBD1 as a possible D gene (6 bases). Per germline, CDR1 SQVTM and CDR2 ANQGSEA. This CDR3 is built from 13 residues. V was trimmed by 6 bases and J by 0 bases, leaving 11 bases between them. Looking up the rest from reference TRBV29-1 and TRBJ1-2 gives the full variable domain: SAVISQKPSRDICQRGTSLTIQCQVDSQVTMMFWYRQQPGQSLTLIATANQGSEATYESGFVIDKFPISRPNLTFSTLTVSNMSPEDSSIYLCSVEGGANYGYTFGSGTRLTVV.

To note about this clone: The sample has other DNA sequences that encode this CDR3 too. V is TRBV9 and J is TRBJ2-1; no clear D gene. Looked up from germline, CDR1 is SGDLS and CDR2 is YYNGEE. The ends were cut back, 0 bases at V and 7 bases at J, with 5 bases in the middle. This CDR3 is 12 amino acids long. CDR3: CASSVGINEQFF. The CDR3 coding sequence is TGTGCCAGCAGCGTAGGCATTAATGAGCAGTTCTTC.

This clone showed up just a few times. This sequence joins TRBV5-6 and TRBJ1-6; the D gene is possibly TRBD1 (6 bases). The CDR3 length is 14 residues. V was cut by 0 bases and J by 10 bases, with 11 bases left in between. The V gene's germline CDR1 is SGHDT and CDR2 YYEEEE. CDR3 DNA sequence: TGTGCCAGCAGCTTGGGTAGGGGGTCCTCACCCCTCCACTTT. As protein: CASSLGRGSSPLHF.

V usage is TRBV21-1 and J usage is TRBJ1-5; the table names TRBD1, a call not compared with the DNA. TRBV21-1 is noted as a pseudogene. This CDR3 has 15 amino acids. CDR3 loop: CASSKMTGGDQPQHF. The CDR3 nucleotides are TGTGCCAGCAGCAAAATGACAGGGGGCGATCAGCCCCAGCATTTT.

V gene TRBV5-1 combines with J gene TRBJ1-2, with a tentative D call TRBD1 (6 bases). The V gene lost 4 bases and the J gene lost 4 bases, with 23 bases spanning the gap. The CDR3 has 17 residues. CDR1 and CDR2 from the germline V gene are SGHRS and YFSETQ. The CDR3 loop is CASSKEPGGAELYGYTF. In DNA, the CDR3 is TGCGCCAGCAGCAAAGAACCCGGGGGCGCAGAACTCTATGGCTACACCTTC.

Concerning this clone: Other DNA sequences in the same sample also yield this CDR3. The genes are TRBV13 and TRBJ2-3, with TRBD1 as a possible D gene (5 bases). V was clipped by 3 bases and J by 4 bases, with 8 bases between them. This CDR3 has 13 residues. CDR1 and CDR2 from the germline V gene are PRHDT and FYEKMQ (reference sequence). CDR3 residues: CASSLGLSDTQYF. The CDR3 DNA follows: TGTGCCAGCAGCTTGGGGCTCTCAGATACGCAGTATTTT.

The chain carries TRBV5-6 and TRBJ2-7; 12 positions match TRBD2. The junction had 4 bases not matched to a gene; V was cut back by 0 bases and J by 3 bases. This CDR3 contains 16 residues. The germline CDR1 and CDR2 sequences are SGHDT and YYEEEE. DNA for the CDR3: TGTGCCAGCAGCTTGGGACTAGCGGGAGAGTTCTACGAGCAGTACTTC. It specifies CASSLGLAGEFYEQYF.

In regard to this clone: Distinct nucleotide sequences in the sample also encode this CDR3. The chain recombines TRBV4-1 with TRBJ2-1; maybe TRBD1 (6 bases). With 1 base removed from V and 8 bases from J, the gap between germline ends came to 12 bases. This CDR3 is built from 14 residues. Germline loops: CDR1 MGHRA, CDR2 YSYEKL. CDR3 DNA: TGCGCCAGCAGCCAAGTAACAGGGAGCCATGAGCAGTTCTTC. It codes for CASSQVTGSHEQFF.

V usage is TRBV29-1 and J usage is TRBJ2-1; D gene ambiguous. The CDR3 totals 13 residues. The ends were cut back, 4 bases at V and 0 bases at J, with 7 bases in the middle. CDR1 is SQVTM and CDR2 is ANQGSEA in the germline V gene. The chain's CDR3 is CSVALPSYNEQFF. In nucleotides, the CDR3 is TGCAGCGTTGCCCTACCCTCCTACAATGAGCAGTTCTTC.

About this clone: At the DNA level, this CDR3 is encoded by other sequences in the same sample as well. The rearrangement joins TRBV27 to TRBJ2-7; D may be TRBD1 (7 bases). Trimming shortened V by 8 bases and J by 5 bases, and 10 bases separated the two germline ends. Germline V gene data show CDR1 as MNHEY and CDR2 as SMNVEV (reference sequence). CDR3 length: 11 residues. CDR3 in amino acids: CASRRGHEQYF. The CDR3 DNA reads TGTGCCAGCCGGAGGGGGCACGAGCAGTACTTC.

This clone was detected once. The chain uses TRBV4-3 and TRBJ2-1, with a possible D match to TRBD2 (6 bases). The CDR3 length is 16 residues. CDR1 is LGHNA, CDR2 YSLEER, per germline. Trimming removed 3 bases from V and 5 bases from J, with 17 bases in between. This CDR3 is CASSHVLSGENNEQFF. The CDR3, as DNA: TGCGCCAGCAGCCACGTTCTTAGCGGAGAAAACAATGAGCAGTTCTTC.

This clone was observed a single time. The CDR3 coding sequence is TGTGCCAGCAACGTGTTAGGGGACAATGAGCAGTTCTTC. Its protein is CASNVLGDNEQFF. The gene calls are TRBV27 and TRBJ2-1, with a weak D call TRBD1 (5 bases). Germline V gene data show CDR1 as MNHEY and CDR2 as SMNVEV (reference sequence). The CDR3 totals 13 residues. Deletions cut 7 bases from V and 5 bases from J, with 12 bases between.

This clone was observed once. The rearrangement links TRBV12-5 to TRBJ1-6, with a tentative D call TRBD1 (6 bases). CDR3 length: 21 residues. V was shortened by 1 base and J by 2 bases, with 24 bases between the two germline ends. Germline loops: CDR1 LGHNT, CDR2 FRNRAP. DNA for the CDR3: TGTGCTAGTGGTTTGGGGCCGCATAACAGGGTTACGATTCCCTATAATTCACCCCTCCACTTT. It specifies CASGLGPHNRVTIPYNSPLHF.